The entry below gives a single T cell receptor (beta chain) sequence along with its context. The data are from a study of shared clonotypes between healthy human individuals. CDR1 and CDR2 (germline): MDHEN, SYDVKM. V lost 2 bases, J lost 4 bases, and 9 bases lay in between. The CDR3 length is 14 residues. For each subset, genomic DNA was distributed in equal portions over several immunoSEQ plates. Original methodology: Quality scores were absent from the junction-only immunoSEQ sequences, so filtering differed. Assay: immunoSEQ multiplex PCR; the TCRdb copy retains only in-frame clones and omits some. The V and J calls and clone size are taken from that table; D and trimming were inferred from the DNA. The sample includes around 500,000 clones, around 75% of them seen just once.

This TCR was recovered from a woman between 40 and 50 years old in good health. Some clones in this sample may be carry-over from other donors' samples. The sequenced sample was PBMCs. The rearrangement joins TRBV28 to TRBJ1-5, with D unresolved. In DNA form, the CDR3 reads TGTGCCAGCAGTTTACTTGCGGGTAATCAGCCCCAGCATTTT. It codes for CASSLLAGNQPQHF.